The rows below give T cell receptor beta chains drawn from one sample of a study of neurological immune-mediated disorders. TCRdb analysed the 5' RACE reads with MiXCR anew, one entry per CDR3 protein. Here the sample spans 70,000 to 75,000 distinct CDR3 sequences, about an eighth being singletons. Sequences were obtained from PBMCs. The receptor source for this set is a female donor with HTLV-1-associated myelopathy (HAM/TSP). CDR3s include the opening cysteine and the closing phenylalanine or tryptophan. Fields, in order: clone size, D gene, J gene, V gene, CDR3 DNA, CDR3 protein. The D gene is left open where the match is weak. Clone size is not always given. Where it is, it says once, few, many or a class for expanded clones.

clone_size: many
d_call: -
j_call: TRBJ1-4
v_call: TRBV15
cdr3_nt: TGTGCCACCAGCAGAGATGGCGGACATAATGAAAAACTGTTTTTT
cdr3_aa: CATSRDGGHNEKLFF

clone_size: many
d_call: -
j_call: TRBJ1-6
v_call: TRBV9
cdr3_nt: TGTGCCAGCAGCGTAGTCGGTTCACCCCTCCACTTT
cdr3_aa: CASSVVGSPLHF

clone_size: many
d_call: -
j_call: TRBJ2-3
v_call: TRBV6-1
cdr3_nt: TGTGCCAGCAGTGAATTCCCGGGGGATACGCAGTATTTT
cdr3_aa: CASSEFPGDTQYF

clone_size: once
d_call: TRBD2
j_call: TRBJ2-1
v_call: TRBV5-1
cdr3_nt: TGCGCCAGCAGCTTTATTAGCGGGGGGACGAGCTCCTACAATGAGCAGTTCTTC
cdr3_aa: CASSFISGGTSSYNEQFF

clone_size: many
d_call: -
j_call: TRBJ2-5
v_call: TRBV7-2
cdr3_nt: TGTGCCAGCAGCTCTGGTCAGGGGCCACAAGAGACCCAGTACTTC
cdr3_aa: CASSSGQGPQETQYF

clone_size: many
d_call: -
j_call: TRBJ2-5
v_call: TRBV9
cdr3_nt: TGTGCCAGCAGCGTAGGGGTGTGGGAGACCCAGTACTTC
cdr3_aa: CASSVGVWETQYF

clone_size: -
d_call: -
j_call: TRBJ2-5
v_call: TRBV25-1
cdr3_nt: TGTGCCAGTGGGTTTGGGGGCCGAGAGACCCAGTACTTC
cdr3_aa: CASGFGGRETQYF

clone_size: many
d_call: -
j_call: TRBJ2-4
v_call: TRBV12-3/TRBV12-4
cdr3_nt: TGTGCCAGCAAATCAGTTGGGGCGCAGGGAAACATTCAGTACTTC
cdr3_aa: CASKSVGAQGNIQYF

clone_size: many
d_call: -
j_call: TRBJ2-3
v_call: TRBV15
cdr3_nt: TGTGCCACCAGCACAGCTGGGACTAGCACAGATACGCAGTATTTT
cdr3_aa: CATSTAGTSTDTQYF

clone_size: -
d_call: -
j_call: TRBJ2-7
v_call: TRBV4-1
cdr3_nt: TGCGCCAGCAGCCAAGGGTACAGGGGGGGAGTCAAGAAGTACTTC
cdr3_aa: CASSQGYRGGVKKYF

clone_size: -
d_call: -
j_call: TRBJ1-1
v_call: TRBV29-1
cdr3_nt: TGCAGCGTTGAGAGGGGGAGGAAGACTGAAGCTTTCTTT
cdr3_aa: CSVERGRKTEAFF

clone_size: medium-sized
d_call: -
j_call: TRBJ2-5
v_call: TRBV28
cdr3_nt: TGTGCCAGCAGCTCCTATAAGACAGTACAAGAGACCCAGTACTTC
cdr3_aa: CASSSYKTVQETQYF